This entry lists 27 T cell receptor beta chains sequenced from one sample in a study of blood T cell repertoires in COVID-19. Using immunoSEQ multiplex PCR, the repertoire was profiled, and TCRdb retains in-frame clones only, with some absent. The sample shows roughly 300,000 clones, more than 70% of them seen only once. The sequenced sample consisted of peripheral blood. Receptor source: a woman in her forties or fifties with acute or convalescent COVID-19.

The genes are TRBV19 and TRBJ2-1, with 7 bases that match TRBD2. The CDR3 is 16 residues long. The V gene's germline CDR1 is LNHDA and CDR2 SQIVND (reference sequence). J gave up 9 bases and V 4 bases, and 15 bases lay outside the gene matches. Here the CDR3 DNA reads TGTGCCAGTAGTACCCAAGGGAGCGGGAATCGTATTGAGCAGTTCTTC. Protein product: CASSTQGSGNRIEQFF.

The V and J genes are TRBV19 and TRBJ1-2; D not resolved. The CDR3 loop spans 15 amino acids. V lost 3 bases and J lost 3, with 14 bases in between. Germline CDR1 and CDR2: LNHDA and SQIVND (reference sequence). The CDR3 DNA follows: TGTGCCAGTAGTATCCTCGAGGGTCCGCACTATGGCTACACCTTC. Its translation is CASSILEGPHYGYTF.

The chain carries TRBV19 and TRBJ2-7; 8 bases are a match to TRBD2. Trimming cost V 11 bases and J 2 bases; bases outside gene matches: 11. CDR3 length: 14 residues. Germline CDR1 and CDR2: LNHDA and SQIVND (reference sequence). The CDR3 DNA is TGTGCCTGTTCTCTCGCGGGGGGCGCCTACGAGCAGTACTTC. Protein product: CACSLAGGAYEQYF.

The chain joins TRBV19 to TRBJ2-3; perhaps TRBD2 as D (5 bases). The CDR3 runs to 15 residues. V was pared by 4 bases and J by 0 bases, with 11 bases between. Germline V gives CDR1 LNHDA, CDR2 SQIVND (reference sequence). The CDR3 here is CASSTRASSTDTQYF. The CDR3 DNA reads TGTGCCAGTAGTACGCGGGCCTCTAGCACAGATACGCAGTATTTT.

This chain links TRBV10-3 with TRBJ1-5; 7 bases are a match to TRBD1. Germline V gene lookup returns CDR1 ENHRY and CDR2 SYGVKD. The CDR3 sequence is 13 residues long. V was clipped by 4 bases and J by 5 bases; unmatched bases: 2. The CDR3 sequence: CAISGQGDQPQHF. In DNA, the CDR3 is TGTGCCATCAGTGGACAGGGAGATCAGCCCCAGCATTTT.

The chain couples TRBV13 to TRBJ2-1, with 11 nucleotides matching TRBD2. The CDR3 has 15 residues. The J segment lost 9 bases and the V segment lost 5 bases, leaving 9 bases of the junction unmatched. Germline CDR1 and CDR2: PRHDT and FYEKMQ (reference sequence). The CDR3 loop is CASSTRTSGLSEQFF. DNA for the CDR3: TGTGCCAGCAGCACCCGGACTAGCGGGCTTTCTGAGCAGTTCTTC. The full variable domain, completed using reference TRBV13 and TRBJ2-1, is AAGVIQSPRHLIKEKRETATLKCYPIPRHDTVYWYQQGPGQDPQFLISFYEKMQSDKGSIPDRFSAQQFSDYHSELNMSSLELGDSALYFCASSTRTSGLSEQFFGPGTRLTVL.

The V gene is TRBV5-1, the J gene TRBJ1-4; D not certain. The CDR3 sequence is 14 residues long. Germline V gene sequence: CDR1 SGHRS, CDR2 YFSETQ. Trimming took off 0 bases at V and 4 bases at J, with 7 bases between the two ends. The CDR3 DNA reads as TGCGCCAGCAGCTTGGCCCCACATAATGAAAAACTGTTTTTT. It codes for CASSLAPHNEKLFF. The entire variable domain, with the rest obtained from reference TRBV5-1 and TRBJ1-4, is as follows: KAGVTQTPRYLIKTRGQQVTLSCSPISGHRSVSWYQQTPGQGLQFLFEYFSETQRNKGNFPGRFSGRQFSNSRSEMNVSTLELGDSALYLCASSLAPHNEKLFFGSGTQLSVL.

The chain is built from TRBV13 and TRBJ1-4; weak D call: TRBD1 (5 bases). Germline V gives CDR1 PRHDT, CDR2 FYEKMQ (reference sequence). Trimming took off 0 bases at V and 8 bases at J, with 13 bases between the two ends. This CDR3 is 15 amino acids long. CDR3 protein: CASSLGLQGWEKLFF. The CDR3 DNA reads TGTGCCAGCAGCTTAGGCCTTCAGGGTTGGGAAAAACTGTTTTTT.

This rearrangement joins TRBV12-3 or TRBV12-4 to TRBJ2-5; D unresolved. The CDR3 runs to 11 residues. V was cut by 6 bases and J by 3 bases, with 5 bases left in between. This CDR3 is CASSPKETQYF. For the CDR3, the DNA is TGTGCCAGCAGCCCTAAAGAGACCCAGTACTTC.

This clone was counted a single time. The CDR3 loop reads CASSPGQVGADTQYF. The CDR3 bases are TGTGCCAGCTCACCCGGACAGGTCGGGGCAGATACGCAGTATTTT. The chain joins TRBV18 to TRBJ2-3; 7 nucleotides line up with TRBD1. V was clipped by 3 bases and J by 4 bases; unmatched bases: 7. The CDR3 covers 15 residues. The V gene's germline CDR1 is KGHSH and CDR2 LQKENI.

CDR3 amino acids: CASSPRTGGRNQPQHF. CDR3 sequence (DNA): TGTGCCAGTAGTCCCCGGACAGGGGGCAGGAATCAGCCCCAGCATTTT. The V gene is TRBV19, the J gene TRBJ1-5; 11 nucleotides agree with TRBD1. The length of the CDR3 is 16 residues. V shed 5 bases and J 4 bases; nucleotides not matched to a gene: 7. Germline V gene sequence: CDR1 LNHDA, CDR2 SQIVND (reference sequence).

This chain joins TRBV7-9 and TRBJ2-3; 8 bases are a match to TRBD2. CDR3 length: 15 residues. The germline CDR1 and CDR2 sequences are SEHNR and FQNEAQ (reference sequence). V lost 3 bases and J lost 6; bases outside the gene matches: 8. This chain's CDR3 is CASSFAGTRGDTQYF. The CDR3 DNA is TGTGCCAGCAGCTTTGCCGGGACTAGAGGGGATACGCAGTATTTT.

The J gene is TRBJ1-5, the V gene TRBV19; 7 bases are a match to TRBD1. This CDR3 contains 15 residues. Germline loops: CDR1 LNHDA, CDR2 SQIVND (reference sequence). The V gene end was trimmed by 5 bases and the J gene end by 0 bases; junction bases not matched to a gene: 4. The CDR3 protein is CASSGGTVSNQPQHF. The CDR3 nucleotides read TGTGCCAGTAGTGGAGGGACAGTTAGCAATCAGCCCCAGCATTTT.

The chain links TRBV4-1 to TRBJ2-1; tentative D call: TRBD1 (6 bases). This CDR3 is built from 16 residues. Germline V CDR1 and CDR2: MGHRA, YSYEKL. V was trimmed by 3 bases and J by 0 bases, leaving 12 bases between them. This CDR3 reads CASSHGQFGSYNEQFF. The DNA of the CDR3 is TGCGCCAGCAGCCATGGACAGTTCGGCTCCTACAATGAGCAGTTCTTC.

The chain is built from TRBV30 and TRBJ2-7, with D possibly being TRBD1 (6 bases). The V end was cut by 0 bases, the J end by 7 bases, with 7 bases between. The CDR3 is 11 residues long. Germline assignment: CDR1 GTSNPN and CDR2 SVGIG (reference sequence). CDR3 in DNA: TGTGCCTGGAGTGTACAGGGTGAGCAGTACTTC. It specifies CAWSVQGEQYF.

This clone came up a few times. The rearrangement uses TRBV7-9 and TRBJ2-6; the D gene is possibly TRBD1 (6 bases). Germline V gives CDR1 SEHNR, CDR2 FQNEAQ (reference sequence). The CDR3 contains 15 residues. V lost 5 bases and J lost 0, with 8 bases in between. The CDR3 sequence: CASSNRVSGANVLTF. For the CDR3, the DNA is TGTGCCAGCAGCAACAGGGTCTCTGGGGCCAACGTCCTGACTTTC.

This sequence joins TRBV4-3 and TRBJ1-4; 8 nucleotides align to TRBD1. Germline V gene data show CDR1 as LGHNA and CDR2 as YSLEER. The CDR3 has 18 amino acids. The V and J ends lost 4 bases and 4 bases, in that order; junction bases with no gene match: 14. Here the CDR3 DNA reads TGCGCCAGCAGCCGGAAGGGTGGCGGGACAGGCATTAATGAAAAACTGTTTTTT. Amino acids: CASSRKGGGTGINEKLFF.

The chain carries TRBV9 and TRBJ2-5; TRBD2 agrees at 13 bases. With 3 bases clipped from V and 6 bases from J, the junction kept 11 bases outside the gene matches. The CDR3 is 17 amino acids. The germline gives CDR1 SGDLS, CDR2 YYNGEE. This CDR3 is CASSAGQGLAGRQTQYF. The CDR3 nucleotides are TGTGCCAGCAGCGCAGGACAGGGACTAGCGGGAAGGCAGACCCAGTACTTC.

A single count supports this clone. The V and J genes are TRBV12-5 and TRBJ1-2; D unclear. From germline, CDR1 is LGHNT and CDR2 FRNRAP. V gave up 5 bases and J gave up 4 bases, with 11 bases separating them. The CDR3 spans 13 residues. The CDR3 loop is CASGPSGVYGYTF. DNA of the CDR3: TGTGCTAGTGGTCCCTCTGGAGTCTATGGCTACACCTTC.

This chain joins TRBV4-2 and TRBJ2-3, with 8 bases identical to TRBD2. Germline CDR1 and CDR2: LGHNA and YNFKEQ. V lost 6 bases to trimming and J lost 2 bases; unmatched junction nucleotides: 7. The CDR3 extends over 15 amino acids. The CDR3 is CASRSSSGYTDTQYF. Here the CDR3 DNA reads TGTGCCAGCAGGAGTTCTAGCGGGTACACAGATACGCAGTATTTT.

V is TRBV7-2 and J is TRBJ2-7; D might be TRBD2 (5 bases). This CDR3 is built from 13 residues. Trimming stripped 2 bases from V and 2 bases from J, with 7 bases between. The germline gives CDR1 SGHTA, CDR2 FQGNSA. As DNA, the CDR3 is TGTGCCAGCAGCTTAATCGGGGCCTACGAGCAGTACTTC. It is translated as CASSLIGAYEQYF. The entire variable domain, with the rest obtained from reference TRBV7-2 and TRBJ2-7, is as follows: GAGVSQSPSNKVTEKGKDVELRCDPISGHTALYWYRQSLGQGLEFLIYFQGNSAPDKSGLPSDRFSAERTGGSVSTLTIQRTQQEDSAVYLCASSLIGAYEQYFGPGTRLTVT.

Written as DNA, the CDR3 is TGTGCCTCGGGACTAGCGGGAGTTTCGGAGACCCAGTACTTC. Its protein product is CASGLAGVSETQYF. The V and J genes are TRBV15 and TRBJ2-5; 14 nucleotides agree with TRBD2. The junction had 7 bases not matched to a gene; V was cut back by 11 bases and J by 5 bases. CDR3 length: 14 amino acids. CDR1 is LNHNV and CDR2 is YYDKDF in the germline V gene (reference sequence).

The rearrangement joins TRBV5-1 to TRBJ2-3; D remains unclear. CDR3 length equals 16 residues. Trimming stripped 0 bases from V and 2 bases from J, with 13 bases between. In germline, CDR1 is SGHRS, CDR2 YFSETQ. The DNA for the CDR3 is TGCGCCAGCAGCTTGGAGACCGGAGCTCTCACAGATACGCAGTATTTT. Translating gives CASSLETGALTDTQYF.

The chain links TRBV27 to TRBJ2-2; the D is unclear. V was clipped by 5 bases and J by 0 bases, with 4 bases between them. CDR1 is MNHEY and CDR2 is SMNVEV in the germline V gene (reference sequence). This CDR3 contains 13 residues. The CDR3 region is CASSVTNTGELFF. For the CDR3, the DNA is TGTGCCAGCAGTGTAACGAACACCGGGGAGCTGTTTTTT.

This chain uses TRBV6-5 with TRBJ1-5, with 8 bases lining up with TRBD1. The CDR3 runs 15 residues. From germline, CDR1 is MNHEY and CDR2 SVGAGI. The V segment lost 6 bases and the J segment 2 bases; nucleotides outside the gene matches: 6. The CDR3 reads CASRRQGLGNQPQHF. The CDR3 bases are TGTGCCAGCAGAAGACAGGGGTTGGGCAATCAGCCCCAGCATTTT.

The CDR3 sequence: CATGVLAGGPYNEQFF. CDR3 DNA sequence: TGTGCCACTGGGGTGCTAGCGGGAGGGCCCTACAATGAGCAGTTCTTC. The chain couples TRBV24-1 to TRBJ2-1; TRBD2 matches 12 bases. V was clipped by 10 bases and J by 2 bases; unmatched bases: 8. The CDR3 runs to 16 residues. Looked up from germline, CDR1 is KGHDR and CDR2 is SFDVKD.

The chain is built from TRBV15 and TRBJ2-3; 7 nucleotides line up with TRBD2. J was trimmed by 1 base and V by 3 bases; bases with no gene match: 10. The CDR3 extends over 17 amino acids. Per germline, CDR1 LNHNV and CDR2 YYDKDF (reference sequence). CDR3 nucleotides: TGTGCCACCAGCAGGAGGCCGCGGGAGAGTGGCACAGATACGCAGTATTTT. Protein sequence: CATSRRPRESGTDTQYF.